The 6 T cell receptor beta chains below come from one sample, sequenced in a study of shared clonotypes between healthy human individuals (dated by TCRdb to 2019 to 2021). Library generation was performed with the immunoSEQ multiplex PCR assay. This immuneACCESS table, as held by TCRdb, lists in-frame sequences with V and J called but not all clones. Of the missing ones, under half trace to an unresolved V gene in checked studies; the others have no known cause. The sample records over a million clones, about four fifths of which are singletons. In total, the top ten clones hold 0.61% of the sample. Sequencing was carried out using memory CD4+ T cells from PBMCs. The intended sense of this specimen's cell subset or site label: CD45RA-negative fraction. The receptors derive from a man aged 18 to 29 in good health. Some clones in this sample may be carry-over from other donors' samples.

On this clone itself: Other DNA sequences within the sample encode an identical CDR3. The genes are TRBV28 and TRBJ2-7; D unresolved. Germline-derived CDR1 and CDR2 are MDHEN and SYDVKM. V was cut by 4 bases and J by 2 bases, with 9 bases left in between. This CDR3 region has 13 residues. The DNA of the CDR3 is TGTGCCAGCAGTTGGACGGCTACCTACGAGCAGTACTTC. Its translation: CASSWTATYEQYF.

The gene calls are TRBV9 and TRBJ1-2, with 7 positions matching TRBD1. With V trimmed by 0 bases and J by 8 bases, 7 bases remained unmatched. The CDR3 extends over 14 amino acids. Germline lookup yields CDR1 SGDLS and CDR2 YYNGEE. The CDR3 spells CASSVGTGVGGYTF. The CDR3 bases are TGTGCCAGCAGCGTAGGCACAGGGGTGGGCGGCTACACCTTC.

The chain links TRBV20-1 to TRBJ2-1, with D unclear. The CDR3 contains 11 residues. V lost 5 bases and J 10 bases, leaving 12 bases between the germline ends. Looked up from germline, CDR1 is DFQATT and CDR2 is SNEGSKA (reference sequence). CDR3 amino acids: CSAGKAWEQFF. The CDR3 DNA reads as TGCAGTGCTGGGAAGGCGTGGGAGCAGTTCTTC.

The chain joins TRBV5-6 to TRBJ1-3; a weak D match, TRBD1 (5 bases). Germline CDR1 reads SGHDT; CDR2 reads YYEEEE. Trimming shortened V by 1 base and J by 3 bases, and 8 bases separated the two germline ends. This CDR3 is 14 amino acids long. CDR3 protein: CASSLRQGGNTIYF. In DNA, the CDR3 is TGTGCCAGCAGCTTGAGGCAGGGTGGAAACACCATATATTTT.

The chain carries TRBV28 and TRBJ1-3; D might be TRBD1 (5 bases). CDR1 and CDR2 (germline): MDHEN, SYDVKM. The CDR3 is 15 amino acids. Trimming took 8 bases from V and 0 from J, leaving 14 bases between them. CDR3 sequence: CASGSGRFSGNTIYF. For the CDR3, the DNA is TGTGCCAGCGGTTCAGGGCGCTTCTCTGGAAACACCATATATTTT. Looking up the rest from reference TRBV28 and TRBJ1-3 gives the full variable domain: DVKVTQSSRYLVKRTGEKVFLECVQDMDHENMFWYRQDPGLGLRLIYFSYDVKMKEKGDIPEGYSVSREKKERFSLILESASTNQTSMYLCASGSGRFSGNTIYFGEGSWLTVV.

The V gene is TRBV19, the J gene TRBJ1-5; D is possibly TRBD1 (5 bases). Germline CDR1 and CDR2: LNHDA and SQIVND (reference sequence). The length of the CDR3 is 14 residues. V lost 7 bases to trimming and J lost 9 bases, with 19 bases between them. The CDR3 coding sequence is TGTGCCAGTATTCCTACCGGGCCCGGGGGGCCCCAGCATTTT. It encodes CASIPTGPGGPQHF.